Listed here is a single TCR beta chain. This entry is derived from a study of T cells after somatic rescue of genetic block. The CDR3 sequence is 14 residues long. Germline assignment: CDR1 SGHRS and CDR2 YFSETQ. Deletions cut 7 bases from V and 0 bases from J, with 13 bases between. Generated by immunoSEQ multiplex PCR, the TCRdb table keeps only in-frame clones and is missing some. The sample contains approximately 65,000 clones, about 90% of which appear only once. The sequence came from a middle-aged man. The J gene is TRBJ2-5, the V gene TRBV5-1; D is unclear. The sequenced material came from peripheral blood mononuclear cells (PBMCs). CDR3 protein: CASAVVSYQETQYF. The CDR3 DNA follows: TGCGCCAGCGCTGTCGTCTCGTACCAAGAGACCCAGTACTTC.